These 28 T cell receptor beta chains came from one sample sequenced in a study of cytomegalovirus exposure and HLA in healthy donors. PCR amplification relied on 60 Vbeta primers (plus 13 Jbeta primers). The assay was immunoSEQ multiplex PCR, and TCRdb's table has in-frame clones only and misses some. This table has approximately 190,000 clones, roughly 80% appearing once. The sequencing input was PBMCs. The receptor set was obtained from a woman in her thirties in good health and CMV-seropositive.

This chain joins TRBV30 and TRBJ2-2; 8 bases fit TRBD1. This CDR3 is 19 amino acids long. Germline loops: CDR1 GTSNPN, CDR2 SVGIG (reference sequence). Trimming cost V 0 bases and J 7 bases; bases outside gene matches: 19. The chain's CDR3 is CAWSVHRTGYTGWSGELFF. CDR3 DNA: TGTGCCTGGAGTGTACATAGGACAGGGTACACCGGGTGGAGCGGGGAGCTGTTTTTT.

Here the CDR3 DNA reads TGTGCCAGCAGTTCCATAGGACAGGGCCGGAATCAGCCCCAGCATTTT. Amino acid sequence: CASSSIGQGRNQPQHF. J is TRBJ1-5 and V is TRBV6-5; TRBD1 agrees at 8 bases. V was pared by 4 bases and J by 4 bases, with 9 bases of the junction left unmatched. CDR1 is MNHEY, CDR2 SVGAGI, per germline. The CDR3 length is 16 residues.

This clone was counted once. The chain combines TRBV6-1 with TRBJ2-5; TRBD1 aligns across 8 bases. The CDR3 consists of 14 residues. The trim removed 5 bases at V and 4 bases at J, leaving 6 bases unmatched. Germline V gene sequence: CDR1 MNHNS, CDR2 SASEGT. The CDR3 spells CASSMTGEVETQYF. For the CDR3, the DNA is TGTGCCAGCAGTATGACAGGGGAGGTAGAGACCCAGTACTTC.

About this clone itself: The germline gene is not matched at one end of the junction; a read error may be the cause. J is TRBJ1-1 and V is TRBV7-9; D is unresolved. This CDR3 is built from 12 residues. Germline V CDR1 and CDR2: SEHNR, FQNEAQ (reference sequence). DNA for the CDR3: TGTTCCAGCAGCCAATACAACGCTGAAGCTTTCTTT. This codes for CSSSQYNAEAFF.

The chain combines TRBV7-2 with TRBJ2-6; D ambiguous. The V and J ends lost 3 bases and 2 bases respectively, with 11 bases between them. This CDR3 comprises 16 residues. Per germline, CDR1 SGHTA and CDR2 FQGNSA. CDR3 sequence reads: CASSFYFITGANVLTF. The DNA for the CDR3 is TGTGCCAGCAGCTTCTATTTTATTACTGGGGCCAACGTCCTGACTTTC.

J is TRBJ2-7 and V is TRBV7-2; D is undetermined. CDR1 and CDR2 from the germline V gene are SGHTA and FQGNSA. Trimming pared 5 bases from V and 1 base from J, leaving 12 bases between. CDR3 size: 14 residues. This CDR3 reads CASSPQAQSYEQYF. The CDR3 nucleotides are TGTGCCAGCAGCCCCCAGGCCCAGTCCTACGAGCAGTACTTC.

This clone was found many times. The chain couples TRBV7-2 to TRBJ2-2; TRBD1 matches 8 bases. Germline CDR1 reads SGHTA; CDR2 reads FQGNSA. CDR3 length equals 15 residues. V lost 4 bases and J lost 4; bases outside the gene matches: 5. The CDR3 bases are TGTGCCAGCAGCTCGACAGGGGCAGGCACCGGGGAGCTGTTTTTT. Its translation is CASSSTGAGTGELFF.

This chain links TRBV25-1 with TRBJ1-5; 11 bases fit TRBD1. The CDR3 has 16 amino acids. The V gene end was trimmed by 5 bases and the J gene end by 5 bases; junction bases not matched to a gene: 8. In germline, CDR1 is MGHDK, CDR2 SYGVNS. CDR3 DNA: TGTGCCAGCAGTCCCTCCGGGACAGGGGGATATCAGCCCCAGCATTTT. This translates into CASSPSGTGGYQPQHF.

A word on this clone: This likely comes from a read error, as the CDR3 has no conserved phenylalanine or tryptophan at its end. It is unclear where the CDR3 begins or ends on the DNA, so no DNA is shown, and the CDR3 is as TCRdb lists it. The chain recombines TRBV5-1 with TRBJ1-1; the table names TRBD1, a call not compared with the DNA. The CDR3 spans 9 amino acids, including both terminal residues. Germline CDR1 is SGHRS and CDR2 is YFSETQ. The CDR3 spells CASSSAGTG.

The chain's CDR3 is CASSRQVYQETQYF. DNA of the CDR3: TGTGCCAGCAGTAGACAGGTCTACCAAGAGACCCAGTACTTC. V gene TRBV6-5 combines with J gene TRBJ2-5, with D perhaps TRBD1 (6 bases). Trimming took off 5 bases at V and 0 bases at J, with 10 bases between the two ends. This CDR3 contains 14 residues. Germline lookup yields CDR1 MNHEY and CDR2 SVGAGI.

V gene TRBV9 combines with J gene TRBJ2-7; D is perhaps TRBD2 (5 bases). The germline V and J ends were trimmed by 0 bases and 4 bases, with 17 bases remaining between them. The CDR3 spans 16 residues. Germline values: CDR1 SGDLS, CDR2 YYNGEE. CDR3: CASSVGYEGWEYEQYF. DNA for the CDR3: TGTGCCAGCAGCGTAGGTTATGAGGGTTGGGAGTACGAGCAGTACTTC.

The chain combines TRBV7-2 with TRBJ1-1; D may be TRBD1 (6 bases). Germline V gene data show CDR1 as SGHTA and CDR2 as FQGNSA. V dropped 5 bases and J dropped 3 bases, with 13 bases sitting between them. CDR3 size: 14 residues. CDR3 sequence: CASSAGVFDTEAFF. The DNA for the CDR3 is TGTGCCAGCAGCGCAGGGGTTTTCGACACTGAAGCTTTCTTT.

The CDR3 here is CASVPGTSGVETQYF. The CDR3 DNA follows: TGCGCCAGCGTTCCCGGGACTAGCGGCGTCGAGACCCAGTACTTC. The V call is TRBV5-1, the J call TRBJ2-5; 11 bases match TRBD2. Losses at the gene ends were 7 bases for V and 5 bases for J; bases not matched to a gene: 10. Germline CDR1 is SGHRS and CDR2 is YFSETQ. This CDR3 is built from 15 residues.

V usage is TRBV19 and J usage is TRBJ2-3; possibly TRBD1 for D (6 bases). The CDR3 spans 16 residues. V was shortened by 6 bases and J by 4 bases, with 20 bases between the two germline ends. Germline V CDR1 and CDR2: LNHDA, SQIVND (reference sequence). The CDR3 spells CASRPHTGLGADTQYF. For the CDR3, the DNA is TGTGCCAGTAGACCCCACACAGGGTTAGGGGCAGATACGCAGTATTTT.

Concerning this clone itself: Other DNA variants within this sample encode the same CDR3. The chain is built from TRBV7-8 and TRBJ1-1, with 9 nucleotides matching TRBD1. Germline CDR1 is SGHVS and CDR2 is FQNEAQ. The CDR3 totals 14 residues. V shed 0 bases and J 4 bases; nucleotides not matched to a gene: 0. The CDR3 here is CASSLATGGTEAFF. The CDR3 region has the DNA TGTGCCAGCAGCTTAGCGACAGGGGGCACTGAAGCTTTCTTT.

CDR3 nucleotide sequence: TGTGCCAGCAGCTCCGTTGGGCGACAAGAGACCCAGTACTTC. It is translated as CASSSVGRQETQYF. This rearrangement joins TRBV7-6 to TRBJ2-5, with no clear D. There are 14 residues in the CDR3. Germline V CDR1 and CDR2: SGHVS, FNYEAQ. V dropped 4 bases and J dropped 2 bases, with 11 bases sitting between them.

The chain uses TRBV5-1 and TRBJ2-1; the D gene is possibly TRBD1 (6 bases). Germline V gene lookup returns CDR1 SGHRS and CDR2 YFSETQ. CDR3 size: 16 residues. Trimming removed 0 bases from V and 4 bases from J, with 14 bases in between. The CDR3 region is CASSLERTVIYNEQFF. CDR3 DNA: TGCGCCAGCAGCTTGGAGAGGACAGTAATTTACAATGAGCAGTTCTTC.

This clone was recorded a few times. The rearrangement uses TRBV30 and TRBJ2-7, with D perhaps TRBD1 (6 bases). The CDR3 consists of 13 residues. Germline loops: CDR1 GTSNPN, CDR2 SVGIG (reference sequence). V was clipped by 1 base and J by 3 bases, with 10 bases between them. CDR3 residues: CAWSAGAYYEQYF. DNA for the CDR3: TGTGCCTGGAGTGCAGGGGCCTACTACGAGCAGTACTTC.

The V gene is TRBV30, the J gene TRBJ2-3; D is perhaps TRBD2 (5 bases). CDR1 GTSNPN and CDR2 SVGIG come from the germline V gene (reference sequence). CDR3 length: 13 residues. V lost 0 bases, J lost 8 bases, and 12 bases lay in between. CDR3 sequence reads: CAWSVNIAGTQYF. The CDR3 nucleotides read TGTGCCTGGAGTGTAAATATTGCGGGTACGCAGTATTTT.

The chain joins TRBV6-5 to TRBJ1-2; D not certain. Looked up from germline, CDR1 is MNHEY and CDR2 is SVGAGI. This CDR3 has 14 residues. Trimming stripped 0 bases from V and 8 bases from J, with 13 bases between. The DNA of the CDR3 is TGTGCCAGCAGTTACTCGAATGCCGGAGGAGGCTACACCTTC. Its protein product is CASSYSNAGGGYTF.

This clone was seen a handful of times. The V and J genes are TRBV2 and TRBJ2-5; D is perhaps TRBD1 (5 bases). The assigned J gene may be wrong: the sequence end matches TRBJ2-7 better. Germline lookup yields CDR1 SNHLY and CDR2 FYNNEI. The CDR3 runs to 13 residues. CDR3 protein: CASNLDRTYEQYF. CDR3 DNA sequence: TGTGCCAGTAACCTAGACAGAACCTACGAGCAGTACTTC.

The chain is built from TRBV6-1 and TRBJ1-2; 7 bases agree with TRBD1. The trim removed 3 bases at V and 4 bases at J, leaving 2 bases unmatched. The length of the CDR3 is 13 residues. Germline assignment: CDR1 MNHNS and CDR2 SASEGT. Written as DNA, the CDR3 is TGTGCCAGCAGTGAGACAGGGATCTATGGCTACACCTTC. Translating it yields CASSETGIYGYTF.

The chain links TRBV11-2 to TRBJ1-2, with D unresolved. The germline V and J ends were trimmed by 0 bases and 7 bases, with 9 bases remaining between them. The CDR3 has 13 residues. Germline CDR1 is SGHAT and CDR2 is FQNNGV. The CDR3 coding sequence is TGTGCCAGCAGCTTAGAGGGAGTAGGTGGCTACACCTTC. Its protein product is CASSLEGVGGYTF.

The chain links TRBV29-1 to TRBJ2-7, with D perhaps matching TRBD1 (6 bases). Germline values: CDR1 SQVTM, CDR2 ANQGSEA. Trimming cost V 7 bases and J 3 bases, with 13 bases left between them. There are 12 residues in the CDR3. CDR3 coding DNA: TGCAGCGCCGGAACAGGGAGCTACGAGCAGTACTTC. Translation gives CSAGTGSYEQYF.

V gene TRBV25-1 combines with J gene TRBJ2-1, with TRBD2 matching 10 bases. CDR3 length: 18 residues. V dropped 1 base and J dropped 7; count of bases not matched to a gene: 13. In germline, CDR1 is MGHDK, CDR2 SYGVNS. This chain's CDR3 is CASSEFSSGSIIKNEQFF. The CDR3, as DNA: TGTGCCAGCAGTGAATTTTCTAGCGGGAGTATAATCAAAAATGAGCAGTTCTTC.

J is TRBJ1-1 and V is TRBV28; 9 bases agree with TRBD1. The CDR3 consists of 13 residues. Germline V gene sequence: CDR1 MDHEN, CDR2 SYDVKM. With V trimmed by 5 bases and J by 4 bases, 2 bases remained unmatched. CDR3 region: CASSIQGATEAFF. CDR3 bases: TGTGCCAGCAGTATACAGGGGGCCACTGAAGCTTTCTTT. Filled out from reference TRBV28 and TRBJ1-1, the complete variable domain reads DVKVTQSSRYLVKRTGEKVFLECVQDMDHENMFWYRQDPGLGLRLIYFSYDVKMKEKGDIPEGYSVSREKKERFSLILESASTNQTSMYLCASSIQGATEAFFGQGTRLTVV.

This clone was recorded a few times. The chain has TRBV20-1 and TRBJ1-4; a possible D gene is TRBD1 (6 bases). V lost 5 bases to trimming and J lost 8 bases, with 9 bases between them. CDR3 length: 11 amino acids. Germline V gene lookup returns CDR1 DFQATT and CDR2 SNEGSKA (reference sequence). CDR3 in DNA: TGCAGTGCTTGGACAGCCGAAAAACTGTTTTTT. It is translated as CSAWTAEKLFF.

This chain links TRBV6-5 with TRBJ1-1; 9 nucleotides match TRBD1. Trimming took 5 bases from V and 11 from J; bases not matched to a gene: 15. The CDR3 extends over 15 amino acids. CDR1 and CDR2 from the germline V gene are MNHEY and SVGAGI. This CDR3 is CASSHRDRGSLYAFF. The CDR3 nucleotides are TGTGCCAGCAGTCATCGAGACAGGGGGAGTTTGTATGCTTTCTTT.